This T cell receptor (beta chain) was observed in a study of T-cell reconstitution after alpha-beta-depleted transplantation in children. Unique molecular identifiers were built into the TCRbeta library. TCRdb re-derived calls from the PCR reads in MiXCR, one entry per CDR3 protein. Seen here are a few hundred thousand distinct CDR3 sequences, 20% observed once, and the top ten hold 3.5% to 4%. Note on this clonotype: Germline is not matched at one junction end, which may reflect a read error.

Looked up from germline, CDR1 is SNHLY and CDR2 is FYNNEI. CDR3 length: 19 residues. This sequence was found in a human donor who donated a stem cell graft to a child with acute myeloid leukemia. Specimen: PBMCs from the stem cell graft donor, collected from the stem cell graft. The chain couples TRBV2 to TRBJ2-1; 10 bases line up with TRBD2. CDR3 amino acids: CASSSRLAGVKGSYNELFF. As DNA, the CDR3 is TGTGCCAGCAGTTCACGGCTAGCGGGAGTGAAAGGCTCCTACAATGAGCTGTTCTTC.